A selection of T cell receptor beta chains follows, all from one sample in a study of molecular identifiers for immune sequencing clone quantification. TCRdb re-analysed the PCR reads in MiXCR, keeping a single row per CDR3 protein. The profile shows about 500,000 distinct CDR3 sequences, around a fifth of them singletons. Sequencing was performed on naive CD8+ T cells from blood, with Jurkat cell RNA spiked in. The receptors here all came from a human donor in good health. Some libraries in this study had Jurkat cell RNA spiked in. Each CDR3 is given with its conserved first and last residue. A D gene is named only where the DNA matches it firmly. Where a row states a size, it is once, few, many or the class of an expanded clone; other rows omit it.

clone_size: few; d_call: TRBD2; v_call: TRBV6-5; j_call: TRBJ2-3; cdr3_nt: TGTGCCAGCAGCGGGACTATAGATACGCAGTATTTT; cdr3_aa: CASSGTIDTQYF
clone_size: NA; d_call: NA; v_call: TRBV6-1; j_call: TRBJ2-1; cdr3_nt: TGTGCCAGCAGTGAATTAATTCAGGGGTGGAATGAGCAGTTCTTC; cdr3_aa: CASSELIQGWNEQFF
clone_size: many; d_call: TRBD2; v_call: TRBV5-1; j_call: TRBJ2-3; cdr3_nt: TGCGCCAGCAGCAGCGGACTAGCGGGGCCCCCCACAGATACGCAGTATTTT; cdr3_aa: CASSSGLAGPPTDTQYF
clone_size: few; d_call: TRBD1; v_call: TRBV9; j_call: TRBJ2-3; cdr3_nt: TGTGCCAGCAGCGTAGGGGACAGGGAGGATACGCAGTATTTT; cdr3_aa: CASSVGDREDTQYF
clone_size: NA; d_call: NA; v_call: TRBV20-1; j_call: TRBJ2-5; cdr3_nt: TGCAGTGCTAGGGAGCGGAACCAAGAGACCCAGTACTTC; cdr3_aa: CSARERNQETQYF
clone_size: NA; d_call: NA; v_call: TRBV18; j_call: TRBJ2-7; cdr3_nt: TGTGCCAGCTCACCACGGGCGGGGGCATTAATCTACGAGCAGTACTTC; cdr3_aa: CASSPRAGALIYEQYF
clone_size: NA; d_call: NA; v_call: TRBV4-3; j_call: TRBJ1-1; cdr3_nt: TGCGCCAGCAGCCAACGGACGGGGACTGAAGCTTTCTTT; cdr3_aa: CASSQRTGTEAFF
clone_size: NA; d_call: NA; v_call: TRBV27; j_call: TRBJ1-3; cdr3_nt: TGTGCCAGCTGGGACGGAGGGAGGGCTGGAAACACCATATATTTT; cdr3_aa: CASWDGGRAGNTIYF
clone_size: few; d_call: TRBD2; v_call: TRBV10-3; j_call: TRBJ2-3; cdr3_nt: TGTGCCATCAGTGAGTCGCCAAAGGGATCGGGACTAGCGTTCACAGATACGCAGTATTTT; cdr3_aa: CAISESPKGSGLAFTDTQYF
clone_size: NA; d_call: TRBD1; v_call: TRBV6-5; j_call: TRBJ1-1; cdr3_nt: TGTGCCAGCAGTTACTCCATCTTCACAGGGGGCTACCGTATGAACACTGAAGCTTTCTTT; cdr3_aa: CASSYSIFTGGYRMNTEAFF
clone_size: few; d_call: NA; v_call: TRBV30; j_call: TRBJ1-2; cdr3_nt: TGTGCCTGGAGAAACGTCGGGGCCACGAACCACTATGGCTACACCTTC; cdr3_aa: CAWRNVGATNHYGYTF
clone_size: NA; d_call: TRBD2; v_call: TRBV13; j_call: TRBJ2-7; cdr3_nt: TGTGCCAGCAGCCCAGGACTAGCGGGAGACGGTGAGCAGCACTTC; cdr3_aa: CASSPGLAGDGEQHF
clone_size: many; d_call: NA; v_call: TRBV7-9; j_call: TRBJ1-1; cdr3_nt: TGTGCCAGCAGCTGGACTGAAGCTTTCTTT; cdr3_aa: CASSWTEAFF
clone_size: few; d_call: NA; v_call: TRBV28; j_call: TRBJ2-7; cdr3_nt: TGTGCCAGCAGCCCCGACTGGGCGGGACGCCACGAGCAGTACTTC; cdr3_aa: CASSPDWAGRHEQYF
clone_size: NA; d_call: TRBD2; v_call: TRBV5-6; j_call: TRBJ2-3; cdr3_nt: TGTGCCAGCAGCAAAAGACTAGCGGGAACTAGCACAGATACGCAGTATTTT; cdr3_aa: CASSKRLAGTSTDTQYF
clone_size: many; d_call: NA; v_call: TRBV7-8; j_call: TRBJ2-1; cdr3_nt: TGTGCCAGCAGCTTAGTAAGGACAGCTAGTAACAATGAGCAGTTCTTC; cdr3_aa: CASSLVRTASNNEQFF
clone_size: NA; d_call: NA; v_call: TRBV28; j_call: TRBJ2-7; cdr3_nt: TGTGCCAGCAGTCCCGCACGGCCATTCTCCTACGAGCAGTACTTC; cdr3_aa: CASSPARPFSYEQYF
clone_size: few; d_call: NA; v_call: TRBV7-6; j_call: TRBJ1-2; cdr3_nt: TGTGCCAGCAGCCTAGGCGACACTTATGGCTACACCTTC; cdr3_aa: CASSLGDTYGYTF
clone_size: many; d_call: TRBD1; v_call: TRBV9; j_call: TRBJ2-5; cdr3_nt: TGTGCCAGCAGCGAGGGGGACAGGTTGGGAGAGACCCAGTACTTC; cdr3_aa: CASSEGDRLGETQYF
clone_size: many; d_call: NA; v_call: TRBV6-6; j_call: TRBJ2-7; cdr3_nt: TGTGCCAGCAGTTACTTGTCGGAAGGGCCCTACGAGCAGTACTTC; cdr3_aa: CASSYLSEGPYEQYF
clone_size: many; d_call: TRBD2; v_call: TRBV20-1; j_call: TRBJ2-7; cdr3_nt: TGCAGTGCTAGAGAGGTGGGGGAGGGCCTTCTTTCCGAGCAGTACTTC; cdr3_aa: CSAREVGEGLLSEQYF
clone_size: many; d_call: NA; v_call: TRBV7-9; j_call: TRBJ2-7; cdr3_nt: TGTGCCAGCAGCTTAGTTGCGAGCGACGAGCAGTACTTC; cdr3_aa: CASSLVASDEQYF
clone_size: NA; d_call: TRBD1; v_call: TRBV6-2/TRBV6-3; j_call: TRBJ1-6; cdr3_nt: TGTGCCAGCAGTTTGACAGGGTTGAGGTCACCCCTCCACTTT; cdr3_aa: CASSLTGLRSPLHF
clone_size: few; d_call: TRBD1; v_call: TRBV14; j_call: TRBJ1-1; cdr3_nt: TGTGCCAGCAGCCGACAGGGGTTTGAAGCTTTCTTT; cdr3_aa: CASSRQGFEAFF
clone_size: NA; d_call: NA; v_call: TRBV6-5; j_call: TRBJ1-1; cdr3_nt: TGTGCCAGCCGACAGTATAACACTGAAGCTTTCTTT; cdr3_aa: CASRQYNTEAFF
clone_size: few; d_call: NA; v_call: TRBV6-2/TRBV6-3; j_call: TRBJ2-3; cdr3_nt: TGTGCCAGCAGTTACATGCGGGGTGGCAGCCGCACAGATACGCAGTATTTT; cdr3_aa: CASSYMRGGSRTDTQYF
clone_size: few; d_call: NA; v_call: TRBV19; j_call: TRBJ1-3; cdr3_nt: TGTGCCAGTAGTATGGTAGCGGGCGCTGGAAACACCATATATTTT; cdr3_aa: CASSMVAGAGNTIYF
clone_size: NA; d_call: TRBD2; v_call: TRBV28; j_call: TRBJ2-5; cdr3_nt: TGTGCCAGCAGCCAGACCCCCGGGACTAGCGGGATATTGGTGGAGACCCAGTACTTC; cdr3_aa: CASSQTPGTSGILVETQYF
clone_size: NA; d_call: NA; v_call: TRBV5-1; j_call: TRBJ2-5; cdr3_nt: TGCGCCAGCAGCTTGGTGGCGGGACCCCAAGAGACCCAGTACTTC; cdr3_aa: CASSLVAGPQETQYF
clone_size: few; d_call: TRBD1; v_call: TRBV15; j_call: TRBJ2-1; cdr3_nt: TGTGCCACCATAGGGGGCCTCAGGAATGAGCAGTTCTTC; cdr3_aa: CATIGGLRNEQFF
clone_size: NA; d_call: TRBD2; v_call: TRBV13; j_call: TRBJ2-2; cdr3_nt: TGTGCCAGCAGCTTCCCTAGCGGGGGGGCCCGGACCGGGGAGCTGTTTTTT; cdr3_aa: CASSFPSGGARTGELFF
clone_size: many; d_call: NA; v_call: TRBV4-3; j_call: TRBJ2-3; cdr3_nt: TGCGCCAGCAGCCATCCTCCAGATACGCAGTATTTT; cdr3_aa: CASSHPPDTQYF
clone_size: many; d_call: TRBD1; v_call: TRBV30; j_call: TRBJ2-3; cdr3_nt: TGTGCCTGGACGGAAACTCGAACAGGGGACACAGATACGCAGTATTTT; cdr3_aa: CAWTETRTGDTDTQYF
clone_size: many; d_call: TRBD1; v_call: TRBV27; j_call: TRBJ1-6; cdr3_nt: TGTGCCAGCAGTCCCCGACAGGGAACTAATTCACCCCTCCACTTT; cdr3_aa: CASSPRQGTNSPLHF
clone_size: many; d_call: NA; v_call: TRBV6-5; j_call: TRBJ2-4; cdr3_nt: TGTGCCAGCAGTTACACCGGGACCAGCCTAAGCATTCAGTACTTC; cdr3_aa: CASSYTGTSLSIQYF
clone_size: many; d_call: NA; v_call: TRBV28; j_call: TRBJ2-7; cdr3_nt: TGTGCCAGCAGTTTCGGACTGTACTCCTACGAGCAGTACTTC; cdr3_aa: CASSFGLYSYEQYF
clone_size: many; d_call: NA; v_call: TRBV14; j_call: TRBJ2-3; cdr3_nt: TGTGCCAGCAGCCAACTACGCGGGGAAAGCACAGATACGCAGTATTTT; cdr3_aa: CASSQLRGESTDTQYF
clone_size: many; d_call: TRBD1; v_call: TRBV13; j_call: TRBJ2-7; cdr3_nt: TGTGCCAGCAGCATGGGACAGGGGGGCACCTACGAGCAGTACTTC; cdr3_aa: CASSMGQGGTYEQYF
clone_size: NA; d_call: TRBD2; v_call: TRBV28; j_call: TRBJ2-1; cdr3_nt: TGTGCCAGCAATTTGCGATCGCGGGGGGCCACGTACAATGAGCAGTTCTTC; cdr3_aa: CASNLRSRGATYNEQFF
clone_size: few; d_call: NA; v_call: TRBV15; j_call: TRBJ2-1; cdr3_nt: TGTGCCACCAGCAGAGTTGGACAACGGGACTACAATGAGCAGTTCTTC; cdr3_aa: CATSRVGQRDYNEQFF
clone_size: few; d_call: TRBD2; v_call: TRBV20-1; j_call: TRBJ2-5; cdr3_nt: TGCAGTGCTAGAGACTCTCCTAGCGGGGGGCTGGAGACCCAGTACTTC; cdr3_aa: CSARDSPSGGLETQYF